These T cell receptor beta chains were read from a single sample in a study of CD8+ T cells in alopecia areata. TCRdb keeps only in-frame clones here, not all; method: immunoSEQ multiplex PCR. The sample shows about 180,000 clones, approximately 52% of them seen only once. The source material was CD4+ T cells sorted from blood, sampled at roughly week 55, from a patient treated with tofacitinib. These receptors were obtained from a human donor with alopecia areata. Both conserved end residues are part of each CDR3.

j_call: TRBJ1-5
v_call: TRBV11-2
cdr3_aa: CASSSGGRGQPQHF

j_call: TRBJ2-4
v_call: TRBV11-1
cdr3_aa: CASSLVSSRVPSF

j_call: TRBJ2-3
v_call: TRBV9
cdr3_aa: CASSVGITVTDTQYF

j_call: TRBJ2-5
v_call: TRBV7-7
cdr3_aa: CASSLQGAETQYF

j_call: TRBJ1-1
v_call: TRBV30
cdr3_aa: CAWKVVGITEAFF

j_call: TRBJ1-4
v_call: TRBV7-9
cdr3_aa: CASSTHRGRDEKLFF

j_call: TRBJ2-7
v_call: TRBV29-1
cdr3_aa: CSVVGSYEQYF

j_call: TRBJ1-3
v_call: TRBV29-1
cdr3_aa: CSVEGGGNTIYF

j_call: TRBJ2-3
v_call: TRBV18
cdr3_aa: CASSPRISTDTQYF

j_call: TRBJ1-1
v_call: TRBV10-3
cdr3_aa: CAISALGETEAFF

j_call: TRBJ2-3
v_call: TRBV2
cdr3_aa: CASTRTSRADTQYF

j_call: TRBJ1-2
v_call: TRBV18
cdr3_aa: CASSRTETSYGYTF

j_call: TRBJ1-1
v_call: TRBV30
cdr3_aa: CAWKFRSGDTEAFF

j_call: TRBJ1-2
v_call: TRBV10-3
cdr3_aa: CAISLGQPNYGYTF

j_call: TRBJ1-2
v_call: TRBV5-6
cdr3_aa: CASSFMGGVGYTF

j_call: TRBJ2-7
v_call: TRBV10-3
cdr3_aa: CAISEGQGVLREQYF

j_call: TRBJ1-2
v_call: TRBV29-1
cdr3_aa: CSVVDNYGYTF